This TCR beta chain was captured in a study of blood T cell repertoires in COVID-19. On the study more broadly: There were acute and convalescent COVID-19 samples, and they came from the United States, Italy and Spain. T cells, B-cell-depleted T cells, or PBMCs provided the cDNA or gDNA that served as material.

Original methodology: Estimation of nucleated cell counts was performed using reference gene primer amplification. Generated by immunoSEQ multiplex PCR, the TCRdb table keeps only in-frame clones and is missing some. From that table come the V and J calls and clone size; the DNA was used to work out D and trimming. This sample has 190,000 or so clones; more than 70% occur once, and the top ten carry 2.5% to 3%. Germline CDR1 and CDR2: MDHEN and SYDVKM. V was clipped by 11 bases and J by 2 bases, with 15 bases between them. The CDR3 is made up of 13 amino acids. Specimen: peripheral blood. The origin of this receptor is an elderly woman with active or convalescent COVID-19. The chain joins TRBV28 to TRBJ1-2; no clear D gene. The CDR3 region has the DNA TGTGCCGCCGGAGACGGGATAAACTATGGCTACACCTTC. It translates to CAAGDGINYGYTF.